This T cell receptor (beta chain) was recorded in a study of cytomegalovirus exposure and HLA in healthy donors. Trimming took 4 bases from V and 3 from J, leaving 16 bases between them. CDR1 and CDR2 from the germline V gene are MGHRA and YSYEKL. The CDR3 contains 16 residues. When sampled, the donors appeared nominally healthy, though they likely had unrecorded immune exposures. Use of 60 Vbeta and 13 Jbeta primers characterized the PCR. The table came from immunoSEQ multiplex PCR; TCRdb's copy has only in-frame clones and leaves some out. The sample carries 170,000 or so clones, around 80% recorded once. Findings and limits, study-wide: Trimming of TCR beta V- and J-genes showed a link, identified in a later analysis, to a missense DCLRE1C variant. Further analysis was carried out later, and it showed several of the most significant clusters appearing linked to common viral pathogens.

Remarks on this clone: Its antigen is currently unknown.

The TCR originated in a woman between 50 and 59 years old in good health and CMV-seropositive. The chain links TRBV4-1 to TRBJ1-3; perhaps TRBD1 as D (6 bases). Sequences were obtained from PBMCs. In nucleotides, the CDR3 is TGCGCCAGCAGCCGAGCACAGGGAGATAGTGGAAACACCATATATTTT. Translating it yields CASSRAQGDSGNTIYF.